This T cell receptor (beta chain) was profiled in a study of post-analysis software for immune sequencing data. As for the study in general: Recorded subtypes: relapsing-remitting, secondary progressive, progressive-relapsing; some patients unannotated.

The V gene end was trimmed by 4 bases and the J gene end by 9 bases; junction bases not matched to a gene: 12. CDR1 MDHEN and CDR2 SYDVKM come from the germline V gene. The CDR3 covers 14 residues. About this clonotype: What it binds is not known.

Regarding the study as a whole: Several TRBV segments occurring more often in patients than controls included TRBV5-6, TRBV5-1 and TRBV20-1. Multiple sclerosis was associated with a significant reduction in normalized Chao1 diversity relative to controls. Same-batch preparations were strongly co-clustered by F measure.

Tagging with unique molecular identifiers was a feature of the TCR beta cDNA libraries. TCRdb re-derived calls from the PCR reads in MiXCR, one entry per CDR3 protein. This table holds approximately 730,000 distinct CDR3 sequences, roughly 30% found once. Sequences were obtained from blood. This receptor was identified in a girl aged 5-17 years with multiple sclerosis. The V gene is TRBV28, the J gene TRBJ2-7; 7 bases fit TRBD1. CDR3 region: CASSWSITGDPQYF. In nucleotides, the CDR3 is TGTGCCAGCAGTTGGTCTATTACAGGGGATCCGCAGTACTTC.